One T cell receptor beta chain is described in this entry. Its matching antigen is unknown. These data originate in a study of OX40 agonist ivuxolimab in advanced cancers. Overall study findings and caveats: There were also nonresponders showing low normalized T-cell clonal expansion.

Repertoires were generated with immunoSEQ multiplex PCR, while TCRdb's copy carries only in-frame clones and drops some. The repertoire includes 10,000 to 15,000 clones, around 80% of them detected once, and 27% sits in the top ten. Trimming took 4 bases from V and 2 from J, leaving 12 bases between them. Per the germline V gene, CDR1 is SNHLY and CDR2 is FYNNEI. The CDR3 is 14 amino acids. The sample in question was CD4+ or CD8+ T cells sorted from blood, obtained in a trial of the OX40 agonist ivuxolimab. J is TRBJ2-7 and V is TRBV2; TRBD2 is a possible D gene (6 bases). This clonotype originated in an adult with an advanced solid tumor such as melanoma, head and neck, liver or kidney cancer. CDR3 sequence: CASSVGGVAYEQYF. The CDR3 nucleotides are TGTGCCAGCAGTGTCGGCGGGGTAGCCTACGAGCAGTACTTC. Combining the CDR3 with reference TRBV2 and TRBJ2-7 gives the whole variable domain EPEVTQTPSHQVTQMGQEVILRCVPISNHLYFYWYRQILGQKVEFLVSFYNNEISEKSEIFDDQFSVERPDGSNFTLKIRSTKLEDSAMYFCASSVGGVAYEQYFGPGTRLTVT.